Below are 3 T cell receptor beta chains sequenced from a single sample in a study of Ad26.COV2.S vaccination and SARS-CoV-2 variants. Treatment noted: 15 to 20 received Ad26.COV2.S at low or high dose, single or two shots; about 5 received placebo; per-sample allocation not given. On day 63 after the first injection, vaccine and placebo recipients gave samples. The repertoire was sequenced with immunoSEQ multiplex PCR; TCRdb's copy has only in-frame clones and lacks some. Counted here are about 350,000 clones, 80% to 90% occurring once; the ten biggest clones make up approximately 5%. The sequencing here drew on peripheral blood, taken in a trial of Ad26.COV2.S vaccine versus placebo. These TCRs come from a person aged 18-65 years who received the Ad26.COV2.S COVID-19 vaccine or a placebo.

J is TRBJ2-5 and V is TRBV29-1, with D maybe TRBD2 (6 bases). CDR1 is SQVTM, CDR2 ANQGSEA, per germline. Trimming stripped 3 bases from V and 4 bases from J, with 12 bases between. This CDR3 spans 13 amino acids. CDR3 residues: CSVERLGGETQYF. The CDR3 DNA reads as TGCAGCGTTGAGAGGTTGGGGGGAGAGACCCAGTACTTC.

This clone was counted between two and nine times. This chain joins TRBV27 and TRBJ1-1; 8 bases are shared with TRBD1. From germline, CDR1 is MNHEY and CDR2 SMNVEV (reference sequence). The CDR3 is made up of 13 amino acids. With V trimmed by 3 bases and J by 4 bases, 1 base remained unmatched. The chain's CDR3 is CASSFTGGTEAFF. The CDR3 DNA follows: TGTGCCAGCAGTTTCACAGGGGGCACTGAAGCTTTCTTT.

The chain links TRBV19 to TRBJ1-4; the match to TRBD1 covers 8 bases. V shed 3 bases, J shed 2 bases, and the junction held 8 bases outside the gene matches. Germline CDR1 is LNHDA and CDR2 is SQIVND (reference sequence). This CDR3 region has 17 residues. The CDR3 DNA reads as TGTGCCAGTAGTATCACGGACAGGGAGTTGACTAATGAAAAACTGTTTTTT. Amino acid sequence: CASSITDRELTNEKLFF.